A single sample is the source of the 10 T cell receptor beta chains below, sequenced in a study of blood T cell repertoires in COVID-19. Here immunoSEQ multiplex PCR was the method, and the copy in TCRdb shows in-frame clones only, minus some. The profile shows roughly 280,000 clones, 88% of them singletons. The sample comprised peripheral blood. These receptors were obtained from a woman aged 25-40 years with COVID-19, enrolled during active disease.

The chain uses TRBV5-5 and TRBJ1-1; tentatively, D is TRBD1 (5 bases). CDR1 is SGHKS and CDR2 is YYEKEE in the germline V gene (reference sequence). The V and J ends lost 4 bases and 4 bases respectively, with 14 bases between them. This CDR3 is built from 14 residues. The CDR3 loop reads CASSRRGEATEAFF. The DNA of the CDR3 is TGTGCCAGCAGCCGAAGAGGGGAGGCCACTGAAGCTTTCTTT.

The chain recombines TRBV9 with TRBJ2-2, with TRBD1 as a possible D gene (5 bases). CDR1 is SGDLS, CDR2 YYNGEE, per germline. This CDR3 spans 15 amino acids. Deletions cut 2 bases from V and 3 bases from J, with 11 bases between. The CDR3 bases are TGTGCCAGCAGCGTTCAGGGAAGGGACACCGGGGAGCTGTTTTTT. Translation gives CASSVQGRDTGELFF.

This chain's CDR3 is CASSQEGRGGIAQYF. The CDR3 bases are TGTGCCAGCAGCCAAGAAGGGCGGGGTGGGATTGCGCAGTATTTT. The chain carries TRBV3-1 (or the pseudogene TRBV3-2) and TRBJ2-3, with D possibly being TRBD2 (6 bases). CDR3 length: 15 amino acids. CDR1 and CDR2 from the germline V gene are LGHDT and YNNKEL (reference sequence). V shed 0 bases and J shed 10 bases, with 17 bases lying between them.

Only a few counts were recorded for this clone. The chain combines TRBV5-6 with TRBJ1-2; D might be TRBD1 (6 bases). The V end lost 0 bases, the J end lost 5 bases, and 11 bases lay between the germline ends. Germline V gives CDR1 SGHDT, CDR2 YYEEEE. CDR3 size: 14 residues. CDR3 in amino acids: CASSLDWGRYGYTF. CDR3 DNA: TGTGCCAGCAGCTTGGATTGGGGGCGATATGGCTACACCTTC. Full variable domain (remainder filled in from reference TRBV5-6 and TRBJ1-2): DAGVTQSPTHLIKTRGQQVTLRCSPKSGHDTVSWYQQALGQGPQFIFQYYEEEERQRGNFPDRFSGHQFPNYSSELNVNALLLGDSALYLCASSLDWGRYGYTFGSGTRLTVV.

This chain connects TRBV28 to TRBJ1-2, with D perhaps TRBD1 (6 bases). The CDR3 has 15 amino acids. CDR1 and CDR2 (germline): MDHEN, SYDVKM. The V end lost 3 bases, the J end lost 5 bases, and 16 bases lay between the germline ends. The CDR3: CASSLLLGGGYGYTF. CDR3 in DNA: TGTGCCAGCAGTTTGCTTCTAGGGGGTGGTTATGGCTACACCTTC.

This sequence joins TRBV5-5 and TRBJ1-2; D ambiguous. Deletions cut 1 base from V and 3 bases from J, with 13 bases between. Germline V gives CDR1 SGHKS, CDR2 YYEKEE (reference sequence). This CDR3 spans 15 amino acids. CDR3 in DNA: TGTGCCAGCAGCTTGTCGGTAGTCCCCCACTATGGCTACACCTTC. Amino acids: CASSLSVVPHYGYTF.

DNA of the CDR3: TGCGCCAGCAGCCAGGGAGGGGACGCCGGGGAGCTGTTTTTT. Its translation is CASSQGGDAGELFF. This chain joins TRBV4-3 and TRBJ2-2, with 7 nucleotides matching TRBD2. CDR3 length equals 14 residues. CDR1 is LGHNA and CDR2 is YSLEER in the germline V gene. The V and J ends lost 3 bases and 6 bases, in that order; junction bases with no gene match: 4.

The V gene is TRBV9, the J gene TRBJ1-6; D is unresolved. V was cut by 3 bases and J by 3 bases, with 13 bases left in between. CDR3 length equals 16 residues. Germline V lookup: CDR1 SGDLS, CDR2 YYNGEE. CDR3 nucleotide sequence: TGTGCCAGCAGCGCGTTTGGGGAGCACTATAATTCACCCCTCCACTTT. Translating it yields CASSAFGEHYNSPLHF.

V gene TRBV6-2 or TRBV6-3 combines with J gene TRBJ1-5; D not resolved. V lost 5 bases, J lost 7 bases, and 9 bases lay in between. CDR3 size: 12 residues. CDR1 and CDR2 from the germline V gene are MNHEY and SVGEGT. CDR3 DNA sequence: TGTGCCAGCAGTCACGCGGCCCAGCCCCAGCATTTT. Protein: CASSHAAQPQHF.

This clone has only a few counts. The genes are TRBV29-1 and TRBJ2-3; 7 bases map to TRBD1. Trimming cost V 5 bases and J 4 bases; bases outside gene matches: 12. Germline assignment: CDR1 SQVTM and CDR2 ANQGSEA. The CDR3 is made up of 15 amino acids. The CDR3 DNA follows: TGCAGCGTTCGACAGGGCGTAGGCTTATCAGATACGCAGTATTTT. Amino acid sequence: CSVRQGVGLSDTQYF.